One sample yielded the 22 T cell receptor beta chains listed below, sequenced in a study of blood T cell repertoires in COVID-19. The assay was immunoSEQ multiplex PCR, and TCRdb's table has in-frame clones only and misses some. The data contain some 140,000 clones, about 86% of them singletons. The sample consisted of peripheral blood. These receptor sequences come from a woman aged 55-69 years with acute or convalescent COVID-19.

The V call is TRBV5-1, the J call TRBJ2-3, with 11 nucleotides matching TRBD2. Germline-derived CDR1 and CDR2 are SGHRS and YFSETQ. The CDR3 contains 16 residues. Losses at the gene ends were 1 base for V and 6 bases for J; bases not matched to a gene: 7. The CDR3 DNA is TGCGCCAGCAGCTTGACTAGCGGGGGTGAACTGGATACGCAGTATTTT. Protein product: CASSLTSGGELDTQYF.

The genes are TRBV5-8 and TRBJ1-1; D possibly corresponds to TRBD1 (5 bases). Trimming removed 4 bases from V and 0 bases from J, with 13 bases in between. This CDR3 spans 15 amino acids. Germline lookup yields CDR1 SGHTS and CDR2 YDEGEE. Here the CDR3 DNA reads TGTGCCAGCAGCCGGGCGGGGGGTATGAACACTGAAGCTTTCTTT. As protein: CASSRAGGMNTEAFF.

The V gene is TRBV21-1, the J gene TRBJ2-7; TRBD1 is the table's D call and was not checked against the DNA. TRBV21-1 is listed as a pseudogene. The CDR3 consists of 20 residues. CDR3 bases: TGTGCCAGCTTCCCAAAGCCCAGGGGGCGCTGGGGCCCTCGGACCTACGAGCAGTACTTC. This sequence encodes CASFPKPRGRWGPRTYEQYF.

The CDR3 reads CASSEGTGGSYEQYF. The CDR3 DNA reads as TGTGCCAGCAGTGAAGGGACAGGGGGCTCCTACGAGCAGTACTTC. This chain links TRBV2 with TRBJ2-7; 10 nucleotides align to TRBD1. Germline values: CDR1 SNHLY, CDR2 FYNNEI. The J segment lost 0 bases and the V segment lost 1 base, leaving 0 bases of the junction unmatched. CDR3 size: 15 residues.

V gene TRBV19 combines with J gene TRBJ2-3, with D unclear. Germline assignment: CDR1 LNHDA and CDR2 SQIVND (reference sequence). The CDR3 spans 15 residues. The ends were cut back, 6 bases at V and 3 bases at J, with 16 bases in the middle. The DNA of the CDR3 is TGTGCCAGTAGCGATACAAGTGGTGGTACAGATACGCAGTATTTT. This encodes CASSDTSGGTDTQYF.

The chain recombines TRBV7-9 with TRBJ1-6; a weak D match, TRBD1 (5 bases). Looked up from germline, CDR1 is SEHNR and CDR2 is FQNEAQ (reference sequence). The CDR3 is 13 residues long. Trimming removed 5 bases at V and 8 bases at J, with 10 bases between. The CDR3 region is CASSIGTHSPLHF. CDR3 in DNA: TGTGCCAGCAGCATTGGGACTCATTCACCCCTCCACTTT.

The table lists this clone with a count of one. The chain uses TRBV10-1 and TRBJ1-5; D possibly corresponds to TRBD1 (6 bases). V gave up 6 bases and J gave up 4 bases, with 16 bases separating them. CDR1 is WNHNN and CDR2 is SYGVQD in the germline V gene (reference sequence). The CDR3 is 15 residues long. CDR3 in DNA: TGCGCCAGCAGCGTGCGGGGGGGCGAAAATCAGCCCCAGCATTTT. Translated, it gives CASSVRGGENQPQHF.

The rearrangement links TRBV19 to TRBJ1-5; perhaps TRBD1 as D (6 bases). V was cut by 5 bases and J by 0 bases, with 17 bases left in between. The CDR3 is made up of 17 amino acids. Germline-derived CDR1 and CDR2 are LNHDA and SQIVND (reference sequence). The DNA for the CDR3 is TGTGCCAGTAGTCCCCGGACAGATTACTATAGCAATCAGCCCCAGCATTTT. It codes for CASSPRTDYYSNQPQHF. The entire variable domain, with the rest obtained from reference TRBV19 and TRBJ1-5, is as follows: DGGITQSPKYLFRKEGQNVTLSCEQNLNHDAMYWYRQDPGQGLRLIYYSQIVNDFQKGDIAEGYSVSREKKESFPLTVTSAQKNPTAFYLCASSPRTDYYSNQPQHFGDGTRLSIL.

CDR3: CASSEGQGMYSPLHF. The CDR3 DNA follows: TGTGCCAGCAGTGAAGGTCAGGGAATGTATTCACCCCTCCACTTT. The gene calls are TRBV2 and TRBJ1-6; perhaps TRBD1 as D (5 bases). Germline CDR1 SNHLY, CDR2 FYNNEI. The CDR3 is 15 residues long. Trimming cost V 1 base and J 8 bases, with 12 bases left between them.

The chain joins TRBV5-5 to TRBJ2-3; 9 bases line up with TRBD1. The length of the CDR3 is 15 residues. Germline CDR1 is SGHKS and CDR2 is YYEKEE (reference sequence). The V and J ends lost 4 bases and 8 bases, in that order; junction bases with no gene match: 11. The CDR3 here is CASSVVGQGQVTQYF. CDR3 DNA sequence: TGTGCCAGCAGCGTTGTCGGACAGGGGCAGGTTACGCAGTATTTT.

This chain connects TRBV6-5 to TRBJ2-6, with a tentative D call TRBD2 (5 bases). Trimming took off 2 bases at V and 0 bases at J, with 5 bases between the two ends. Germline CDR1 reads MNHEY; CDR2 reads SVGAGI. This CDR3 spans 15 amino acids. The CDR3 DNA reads TGTGCCAGCAGTTACGAGGGCTCTGGGGCCAACGTCCTGACTTTC. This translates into CASSYEGSGANVLTF.

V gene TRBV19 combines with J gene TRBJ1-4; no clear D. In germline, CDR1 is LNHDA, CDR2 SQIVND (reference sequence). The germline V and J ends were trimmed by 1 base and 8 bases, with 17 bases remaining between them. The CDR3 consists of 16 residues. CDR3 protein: CASSIGSAGSAEKLFF. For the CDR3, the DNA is TGTGCCAGTAGTATAGGTTCGGCGGGGTCGGCGGAAAAACTGTTTTTT.

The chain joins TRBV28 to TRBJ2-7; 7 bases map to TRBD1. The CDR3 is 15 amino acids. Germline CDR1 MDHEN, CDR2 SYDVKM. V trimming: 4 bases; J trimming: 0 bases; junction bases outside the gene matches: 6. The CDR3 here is CASSSGQVRSYEQYF. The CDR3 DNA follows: TGTGCCAGCAGTTCTGGACAGGTCCGCTCCTACGAGCAGTACTTC.

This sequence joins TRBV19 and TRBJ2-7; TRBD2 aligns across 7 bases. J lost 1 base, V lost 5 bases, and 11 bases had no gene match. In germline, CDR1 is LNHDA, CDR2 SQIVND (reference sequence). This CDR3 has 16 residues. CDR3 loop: CASSPAPQRGSYEQYF. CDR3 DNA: TGTGCCAGTAGTCCCGCCCCCCAGCGGGGTTCCTACGAGCAGTACTTC.

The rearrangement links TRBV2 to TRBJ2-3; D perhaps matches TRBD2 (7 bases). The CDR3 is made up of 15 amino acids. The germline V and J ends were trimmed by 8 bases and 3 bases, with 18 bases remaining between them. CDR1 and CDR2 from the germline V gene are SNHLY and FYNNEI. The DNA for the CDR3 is TGTGCCAGCGGAGGGGCGGGGGCGAGGACAGATACGCAGTATTTT. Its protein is CASGGAGARTDTQYF.

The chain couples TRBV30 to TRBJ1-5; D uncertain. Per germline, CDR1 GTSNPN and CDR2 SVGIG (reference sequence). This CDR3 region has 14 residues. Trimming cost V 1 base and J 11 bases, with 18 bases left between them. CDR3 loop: CAWSAGGPTFAQHF. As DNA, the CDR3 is TGTGCCTGGAGTGCAGGAGGGCCTACCTTTGCCCAGCATTTT.

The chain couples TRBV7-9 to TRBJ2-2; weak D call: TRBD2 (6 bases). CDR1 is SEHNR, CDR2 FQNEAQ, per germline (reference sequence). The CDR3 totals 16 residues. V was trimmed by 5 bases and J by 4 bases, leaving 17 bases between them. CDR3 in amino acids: CASSNYPGLLTGELFF. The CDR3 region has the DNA TGTGCCAGCAGCAACTATCCGGGACTTCTCACCGGGGAGCTGTTTTTT.

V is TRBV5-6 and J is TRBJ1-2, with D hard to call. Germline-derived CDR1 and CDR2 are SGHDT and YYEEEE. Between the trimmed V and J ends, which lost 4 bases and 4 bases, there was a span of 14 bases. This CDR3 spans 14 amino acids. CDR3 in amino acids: CASSRSRNSYGYTF. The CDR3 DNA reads TGTGCCAGCAGCCGGTCCCGAAACAGCTATGGCTACACCTTC.

The DNA of the CDR3 is TGTGCCAGCAGTGAAGGGGCGGGGGGGCTCTATACGCAGTATTTT. Translated: CASSEGAGGLYTQYF. The chain is built from TRBV6-1 and TRBJ2-3, with 9 bases identical to TRBD2. CDR3 length: 15 amino acids. The junction had 6 bases not matched to a gene; V was cut back by 1 base and J by 7 bases. Germline lookup yields CDR1 MNHNS and CDR2 SASEGT.

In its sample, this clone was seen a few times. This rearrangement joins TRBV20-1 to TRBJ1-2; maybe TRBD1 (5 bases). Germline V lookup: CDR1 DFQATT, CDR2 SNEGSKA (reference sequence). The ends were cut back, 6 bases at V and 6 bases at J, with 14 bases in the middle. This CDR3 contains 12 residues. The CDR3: CSASQGEDGYTF. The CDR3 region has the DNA TGCAGTGCAAGTCAAGGGGAGGATGGCTACACCTTC.

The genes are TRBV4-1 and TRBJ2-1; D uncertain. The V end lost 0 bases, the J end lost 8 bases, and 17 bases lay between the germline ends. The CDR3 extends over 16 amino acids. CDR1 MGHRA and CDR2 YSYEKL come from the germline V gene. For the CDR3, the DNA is TGCGCCAGCAGCCAAGATTCCCACTCTCGGGTCGATGAGCAGTTCTTC. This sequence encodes CASSQDSHSRVDEQFF.

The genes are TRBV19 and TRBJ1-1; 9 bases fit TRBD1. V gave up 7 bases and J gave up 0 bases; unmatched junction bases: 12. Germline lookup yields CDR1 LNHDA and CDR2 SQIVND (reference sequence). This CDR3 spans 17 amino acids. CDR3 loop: CASTRRGTGSMNTEAFF. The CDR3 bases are TGTGCCAGTACCCGGCGGGGGACAGGGAGCATGAACACTGAAGCTTTCTTT. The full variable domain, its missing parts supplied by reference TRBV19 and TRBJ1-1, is DGGITQSPKYLFRKEGQNVTLSCEQNLNHDAMYWYRQDPGQGLRLIYYSQIVNDFQKGDIAEGYSVSREKKESFPLTVTSAQKNPTAFYLCASTRRGTGSMNTEAFFGQGTRLTVV.